A single sample is the source of the 5 T cell receptor beta chains below, sequenced in a study of T cell repertoires in cytomegalovirus infection. Each CDR3 protein gets one entry after TCRdb re-called the reads with MiXCR. The table shows more than 150,000 distinct CDR3 sequences, with roughly 19% occurring only once. The sequenced material came from PBMCs. The origin of the receptors is a human donor in good health (CMV status not recorded). Some clones in this sample may be carry-over from other donors' samples.

The chain recombines TRBV7-6 with TRBJ2-1; D gene uncertain. The CDR3 covers 16 residues. V lost 2 bases, J lost 0 bases, and 11 bases lay in between. Germline V gene lookup returns CDR1 SGHVS and CDR2 FNYEAQ. CDR3 protein: CASSLRGVSSYNEQFF. The CDR3 DNA reads as TGTGCCAGCAGCTTACGTGGCGTCAGCTCCTACAATGAGCAGTTCTTC. The full variable domain, completed using reference TRBV7-6 and TRBJ2-1, is GAGVSQSPRYKVTKRGQDVALRCDPISGHVSLYWYRQALGQGPEFLTYFNYEAQQDKSGLPNDRFSAERPEGSISTLTIQRTEQRDSAMYRCASSLRGVSSYNEQFFGPGTRLTVL.

The gene calls are TRBV30 and TRBJ1-1; perhaps TRBD1 as D (6 bases). Germline V gene lookup returns CDR1 GTSNPN and CDR2 SVGIG (reference sequence). V was pared by 1 base and J by 6 bases, with 12 bases between. This CDR3 spans 13 amino acids. In DNA, the CDR3 is TGTGCCTGGAGTGGGGGGCGAAGTGCTGAAGCTTTCTTT. It translates to CAWSGGRSAEAFF.

The chain is built from TRBV6-2 or TRBV6-3 and TRBJ1-5; D uncertain. Trimming cost V 8 bases and J 6 bases, with 20 bases left between them. The CDR3 is 15 amino acids. Germline assignment: CDR1 MNHEY and CDR2 SVGEGT. The CDR3 sequence: CASAPGPQVSQPQHF. The CDR3 DNA follows: TGTGCCAGCGCCCCGGGCCCCCAGGTCAGTCAGCCCCAGCATTTT.

For the CDR3, the DNA is TGTGCCAGCAGTGCCCCGGGGACGAGCAATCAGCCCCAGCATTTT. Its protein product is CASSAPGTSNQPQHF. V usage is TRBV12-3 or TRBV12-4 and J usage is TRBJ1-5; a weak D match, TRBD1 (5 bases). The CDR3 covers 15 residues. V was clipped by 5 bases and J by 1 base, with 12 bases between them.

To note about this clonotype: A much larger clone lies one base from this, so it may be a read error. This sequence joins TRBV7-2 and TRBJ1-6, with D unclear. CDR3 size: 13 residues. Trimming took 4 bases from V and 10 from J, leaving 11 bases between them. Germline CDR1 and CDR2: SGHTA and FQGNSA. Here the CDR3 DNA reads TGTGCCAGCAGCTCAACCCAGGCCTCACCCCTCCACTTT. Translated: CASSSTQASPLHF.